Below, 28 T cell receptor beta chains from the same sample are listed, as sequenced in a study of spatial heterogeneity in lung cancer. TCRdb re-called the 5' RACE reads through MiXCR, storing one row per CDR3 protein. The repertoire holds about 9,000 distinct CDR3 sequences, around 4.5% seen once, with around 30% in the top ten. Time point here: sample taken at primary tumor resection. The sequencing used PBMCs, collected at surgery. Receptors were obtained from a male donor with early-stage non-small cell lung cancer.

This clonotype was recorded at least ten times. The chain couples TRBV19 to TRBJ1-1, with TRBD1 matching over 7 bases. The CDR3 length is 14 residues. The germline V gene has CDR1 LNHDA and CDR2 SQIVND (reference sequence). J was trimmed by 5 bases and V by 5 bases; bases with no gene match: 8. The CDR3 sequence: CASSPQGFGTEAFF. In nucleotides, the CDR3 is TGTGCCAGTAGTCCACAGGGGTTCGGAACTGAAGCTTTCTTT.

This clonotype has a handful of counts. The chain joins TRBV28 to TRBJ2-5; D gene ambiguous. Deletions cut 5 bases from V and 0 bases from J, with 4 bases between. Germline V CDR1 and CDR2: MDHEN, SYDVKM. The CDR3 spans 12 residues. DNA for the CDR3: TGTGCCAGCAGTCCTTACCAAGAGACCCAGTACTTC. Protein: CASSPYQETQYF.

The sample holds many counts of this clonotype. CDR3 loop: CASTSGGISGNTIYF. The CDR3 DNA reads TGTGCCAGCACCTCAGGGGGGATCTCTGGAAACACCATATATTTT. This chain links TRBV7-2 with TRBJ1-3; 7 bases line up with TRBD1. Germline CDR1 SGHTA, CDR2 FQGNSA. The CDR3 has 15 residues. J was trimmed by 0 bases and V by 7 bases; bases with no gene match: 6.

This clonotype occurred many times. The chain recombines TRBV20-1 with TRBJ2-5, with no clear D. The germline CDR1 and CDR2 sequences are DFQATT and SNEGSKA (reference sequence). V lost 3 bases and J lost 1, with 15 bases in between. The CDR3 has 15 amino acids. The CDR3 sequence is CSASQPQGRQETQYF. The CDR3 region has the DNA TGCAGTGCTAGCCAGCCCCAAGGCCGCCAAGAGACCCAGTACTTC.

This clonotype was counted ten times or more. V and J are TRBV20-1 and TRBJ2-1; D may be TRBD1 (6 bases). Trimming left V 5 bases short and J 1 base short, with 18 bases between. This CDR3 comprises 16 residues. Germline CDR1 is DFQATT and CDR2 is SNEGSKA (reference sequence). CDR3 sequence: CSAPPPEGGSYNEQFF. Written as DNA, the CDR3 is TGCAGTGCTCCCCCGCCTGAAGGGGGTTCCTACAATGAGCAGTTCTTC.

This clonotype was counted at least ten times. V is TRBV2 and J is TRBJ2-1; D is unresolved. Germline values: CDR1 SNHLY, CDR2 FYNNEI. Trimming left V 2 bases short and J 4 bases short, with 6 bases between. CDR3 length: 13 amino acids. DNA for the CDR3: TGTGCCAGCAGTGAAATACGGTACAATGAGCAGTTCTTC. Translated, it gives CASSEIRYNEQFF.

This clonotype was seen at least ten times. This chain joins TRBV27 and TRBJ1-5; D is undetermined. Germline CDR1 and CDR2: MNHEY and SMNVEV (reference sequence). The CDR3 is 13 amino acids. V lost 2 bases, J lost 4 bases, and 6 bases lay in between. CDR3 in amino acids: CASSLGQNQPQHF. In nucleotides, the CDR3 is TGTGCCAGCAGTTTAGGGCAGAATCAGCCCCAGCATTTT.

This clonotype was observed at least ten times. The V gene is TRBV18, the J gene TRBJ2-5, with a weak D call TRBD2 (6 bases). The CDR3 has 17 amino acids. V shed 2 bases and J shed 1 base, with 17 bases lying between them. Germline V gene sequence: CDR1 KGHSH, CDR2 LQKENI. The CDR3 DNA sequence: TGTGCCAGCTCACCAGTGGGACTGGGAGTCCTCCAAGAGACCCAGTACTTC. It codes for CASSPVGLGVLQETQYF. Filled out from reference TRBV18 and TRBJ2-5, the complete variable domain reads NAGVMQNPRHLVRRRGQEARLRCSPMKGHSHVYWYRQLPEEGLKFMVYLQKENIIDESGMPKERFSAEFPKEGPSILRIQQVVRGDSAAYFCASSPVGLGVLQETQYFGPGTRLLVL.

The CDR3 nucleotides read TGCAGTGCTAGAGAGTGGAGCGCCAACAATGAGCAGTTCTTC. Encoded protein: CSAREWSANNEQFF. The chain combines TRBV20-1 with TRBJ2-1; D uncertain. CDR1 and CDR2 (germline): DFQATT, SNEGSKA (reference sequence). The V and J ends lost 0 bases and 5 bases respectively, with 11 bases between them. CDR3 size: 14 residues.

This clonotype has a count of ten or more. The gene calls are TRBV14 and TRBJ2-6; tentative D call: TRBD1 (5 bases). Germline V gives CDR1 SGHDN, CDR2 FVKESK. Trimming pared 5 bases from V and 2 bases from J, leaving 10 bases between. This CDR3 contains 15 residues. Here the CDR3 DNA reads TGTGCCAGCAGCGACTCAGGGACTGGGGCCAACGTCCTGACTTTC. Its protein product is CASSDSGTGANVLTF. The full variable domain, with the rest looked up from reference TRBV14 and TRBJ2-6, is EAGVTQFPSHSVIEKGQTVTLRCDPISGHDNLYWYRRVMGKEIKFLLHFVKESKQDESGMPNNRFLAERTGGTYSTLKVQPAELEDSGVYFCASSDSGTGANVLTFGAGSRLTVL.

This clonotype was counted ten times or more. The chain uses TRBV15 and TRBJ2-7; 10 nucleotides line up with TRBD1. The V segment lost 1 base and the J segment 0 bases; nucleotides outside the gene matches: 0. Germline CDR1 LNHNV, CDR2 YYDKDF (reference sequence). This CDR3 spans 15 amino acids. CDR3 sequence (DNA): TGTGCCACCAGCAGAGGGACAGGGGGCTCCTACGAGCAGTACTTC. As protein: CATSRGTGGSYEQYF.

In this sample, this clonotype turned up a few times. A read error is possible here, since a much larger clone lies one base away. The J gene is TRBJ1-1, the V gene TRBV20-1; D unclear. The CDR3 loop spans 13 amino acids. Germline V gene data show CDR1 as DFQATT and CDR2 as SNEGSKA (reference sequence). The CDR3 here is CRTRADENTEAFF. The CDR3 DNA sequence: TGCAGGACCCGGGCAGATGAGAACACTGAAGCTTTCTTT.

This clonotype was seen ten or more times. V and J are TRBV7-2 and TRBJ1-4, with D perhaps TRBD1 (6 bases). The CDR3 sequence is 14 residues long. CDR1 and CDR2 from the germline V gene are SGHTA and FQGNSA. The V end was cut by 2 bases, the J end by 8 bases, with 12 bases between. DNA for the CDR3: TGTGCCAGCAGCTTACGGGGGGCAGACGAAAAACTGTTTTTT. Protein: CASSLRGADEKLFF.

At least ten counts were recorded for this clonotype. The chain carries TRBV6-6 and TRBJ1-2, with D tentatively TRBD1 (5 bases). Germline V gives CDR1 MNHNY, CDR2 SVGAGI (reference sequence). The length of the CDR3 is 12 residues. With 4 bases removed from V and 7 bases from J, the gap between germline ends came to 10 bases. CDR3 loop: CASSLGEGGYTF. Written as DNA, the CDR3 is TGTGCCAGCAGTTTGGGGGAGGGTGGCTACACCTTC.

This clonotype was seen at least ten times. This chain joins TRBV20-1 and TRBJ2-4; D tentatively fits TRBD1 or TRBD2 (5 bases each). The CDR3 runs 13 residues. CDR1 DFQATT and CDR2 SNEGSKA come from the germline V gene (reference sequence). Trimming cost V 5 bases and J 7 bases, with 15 bases left between them. CDR3 loop: CSAEPLRENIQYF. The CDR3 bases are TGCAGTGCTGAGCCCCTCAGGGAGAACATTCAGTACTTC.

This clonotype was recorded at least ten times. The chain is built from TRBV19 and TRBJ1-3; the D is unclear. Deletions cut 6 bases from V and 6 bases from J, with 9 bases between. Germline assignment: CDR1 LNHDA and CDR2 SQIVND (reference sequence). The CDR3 runs to 12 residues. This CDR3 reads CASSLRENTIYF. CDR3 DNA: TGTGCCAGTAGCCTGCGGGAAAACACCATATATTTT.

By proportion, this clonotype is medium-sized. This chain links TRBV20-1 with TRBJ2-7; 8 nucleotides align to TRBD1. Trimming at V came to 7 bases and at J to 1 base, leaving 9 bases not matched to a gene. Germline CDR1 and CDR2: DFQATT and SNEGSKA (reference sequence). The length of the CDR3 is 14 residues. CDR3 in amino acids: CSVGAGQGSYEQYF. CDR3 nucleotides: TGCAGTGTAGGTGCAGGACAGGGATCCTACGAGCAGTACTTC.

This clonotype is medium-sized in the sample. The chain combines TRBV27 with TRBJ2-1, with 8 nucleotides matching TRBD1. Germline V gives CDR1 MNHEY, CDR2 SMNVEV (reference sequence). The CDR3 spans 15 residues. Trimming took 2 bases from V and 5 from J; bases not matched to a gene: 5. Here the CDR3 DNA reads TGTGCCAGCAGTTTAGGACAGGGCTCTAACAATGAGCAGTTCTTC. Its protein is CASSLGQGSNNEQFF.

In its sample, this clonotype was seen many times. The chain combines TRBV2 with TRBJ1-2; D possibly corresponds to TRBD1 (5 bases). V shed 6 bases and J shed 4 bases, with 18 bases lying between them. Germline V gene data show CDR1 as SNHLY and CDR2 as FYNNEI. The CDR3 has 15 amino acids. CDR3 coding DNA: TGTGCCAGCAGCCCTAGGTGGGAGGGGACCTATGGCTACACCTTC. It translates to CASSPRWEGTYGYTF.

This clonotype occurred many times. The chain employs TRBV20-1 and TRBJ1-3; D is undetermined. This CDR3 comprises 19 residues. CDR1 is DFQATT and CDR2 is SNEGSKA in the germline V gene (reference sequence). Trimming removed 2 bases at V and 0 bases at J, with 23 bases between. DNA of the CDR3: TGCAGTGCTAGACAACCTTCCAGCCGGCCTCCCTACTCTGGAAACACCATATATTTT. Protein: CSARQPSSRPPYSGNTIYF.

This clonotype showed up many times. The chain has TRBV20-1 and TRBJ2-1, with 12 bases lining up with TRBD2. The junction had 6 bases not matched to a gene; V was cut back by 4 bases and J by 2 bases. The CDR3 spans 16 residues. The germline CDR1 and CDR2 sequences are DFQATT and SNEGSKA (reference sequence). The CDR3 nucleotides read TGCAGTGCTACTCGGACTAGCGGGGCTGCCTACAATGAGCAGTTCTTC. Its protein is CSATRTSGAAYNEQFF.

Judged by abundance, this clonotype is medium-sized. This rearrangement joins TRBV29-1 to TRBJ2-3; D gene uncertain. CDR1 SQVTM and CDR2 ANQGSEA come from the germline V gene. This CDR3 has 15 residues. The germline V and J ends were trimmed by 4 bases and 0 bases, with 14 bases remaining between them. CDR3 bases: TGCAGCGTTGTGACCCACCTCGGTAGCACAGATACGCAGTATTTT. Translation: CSVVTHLGSTDTQYF.

In this sample, this clonotype is medium-sized (0.01 to 0.1%). The rearrangement joins TRBV3-1 to TRBJ1-2; 9 nucleotides match TRBD1. This CDR3 has 14 residues. The germline CDR1 and CDR2 sequences are LGHDT and YNNKEL (reference sequence). With V trimmed by 3 bases and J by 6 bases, 5 bases remained unmatched. CDR3 DNA: TGTGCCAGCAGCCACGGACAGGGGAACGATGGCTACACCTTC. Protein product: CASSHGQGNDGYTF. Drawing the rest from reference TRBV3-1 and TRBJ1-2, the complete variable domain is DTAVSQTPKYLVTQMGNDKSIKCEQNLGHDTMYWYKQDSKKFLKIMFSYNNKELIINETVPNRFSPKSPDKAHLNLHINSLELGDSAVYFCASSHGQGNDGYTFGSGTRLTVV.

The table lists this clonotype with many counts. The V gene is TRBV2, the J gene TRBJ2-7; D call uncertain. The CDR3 has 13 residues. V lost 2 bases, J lost 0 bases, and 5 bases lay in between. Per germline, CDR1 SNHLY and CDR2 FYNNEI. The CDR3, as DNA: TGTGCCAGCAGTGAACAGAGCTCCTACGAGCAGTACTTC. Translation: CASSEQSSYEQYF.

This clonotype was observed many times. The chain joins TRBV7-2 to TRBJ1-4; 8 nucleotides line up with TRBD1. V gave up 4 bases and J gave up 5 bases; unmatched junction bases: 6. The CDR3 totals 15 residues. Germline V lookup: CDR1 SGHTA, CDR2 FQGNSA. CDR3: CASSSRTGINEKLFF. CDR3 coding DNA: TGTGCCAGCAGCTCCCGGACAGGGATCAATGAAAAACTGTTTTTT.

In its sample, this clonotype was seen many times. V and J are TRBV3-1 and TRBJ2-4; TRBD2 agrees at 12 bases. V trimming: 0 bases; J trimming: 2 bases; junction bases outside the gene matches: 11. CDR3 length: 20 residues. Germline CDR1 reads LGHDT; CDR2 reads YNNKEL (reference sequence). CDR3 in amino acids: CASSQDRLAGGRVTKNIQYF. DNA of the CDR3: TGTGCCAGCAGCCAAGATCGTCTAGCGGGGGGGCGTGTGACCAAAAACATTCAGTACTTC. Full variable domain (missing parts from reference TRBV3-1 and TRBJ2-4): DTAVSQTPKYLVTQMGNDKSIKCEQNLGHDTMYWYKQDSKKFLKIMFSYNNKELIINETVPNRFSPKSPDKAHLNLHINSLELGDSAVYFCASSQDRLAGGRVTKNIQYFGAGTRLSVL.

This clonotype was counted a few times. The chain carries TRBV7-9 and TRBJ2-5; D remains unclear. V was trimmed by 5 bases and J by 1 base, leaving 17 bases between them. The CDR3 has 16 residues. Germline-derived CDR1 and CDR2 are SEHNR and FQNEAQ (reference sequence). This CDR3 reads CASSNTLRVGQETQYF. The CDR3 nucleotides are TGTGCCAGCAGCAATACCCTTAGGGTGGGCCAAGAGACCCAGTACTTC.

A few counts support this clonotype. The genes are TRBV2 and TRBJ2-1, with D perhaps matching TRBD1 (6 bases). The germline V gene encodes CDR1 SNHLY and CDR2 FYNNEI. Trimming left V 2 bases short and J 2 bases short, with 10 bases between. CDR3 length: 15 amino acids. CDR3 protein: CASSESGGAYNEQFF. CDR3 coding DNA: TGTGCCAGCAGTGAATCTGGGGGCGCCTACAATGAGCAGTTCTTC.